This T cell receptor beta chain was found in a study of radiotherapy plus CTLA-4 blockade in lung cancer. Study-wide findings and caveats: After treatment with radiotherapy plus ipilimumab, TCR clones that came from the tumor expanded in blood. Early clone dynamics of blood T cells, plus interferon-beta, reportedly predicted response best.

Remarks on this clone: Its antigen is unidentified.

Here immunoSEQ multiplex PCR was the method, and the copy in TCRdb shows in-frame clones only, minus some. The sample shows about 120,000 clones, 85% to 90% of them seen only once. This TCR came from a human donor with non-small cell lung cancer that progressed on radiotherapy plus ipilimumab. The sample was peripheral blood, taken from a patient treated with radiotherapy plus ipilimumab.

The CDR3 bases are TGTGCCAGCTCACCGCTCCAGGGAGGTAATGAGCAGTTCTTC. This gives the protein CASSPLQGGNEQFF. The chain links TRBV18 to TRBJ2-1, with a tentative D call TRBD2 (6 bases). The CDR3 runs to 14 residues. V was pared by 3 bases and J by 7 bases, with 13 bases between. Germline V gene data show CDR1 as KGHSH and CDR2 as LQKENI. Full variable domain (outside the CDR3, taken from reference TRBV18 and TRBJ2-1): NAGVMQNPRHLVRRRGQEARLRCSPMKGHSHVYWYRQLPEEGLKFMVYLQKENIIDESGMPKERFSAEFPKEGPSILRIQQVVRGDSAAYFCASSPLQGGNEQFFGPGTRLTVL.